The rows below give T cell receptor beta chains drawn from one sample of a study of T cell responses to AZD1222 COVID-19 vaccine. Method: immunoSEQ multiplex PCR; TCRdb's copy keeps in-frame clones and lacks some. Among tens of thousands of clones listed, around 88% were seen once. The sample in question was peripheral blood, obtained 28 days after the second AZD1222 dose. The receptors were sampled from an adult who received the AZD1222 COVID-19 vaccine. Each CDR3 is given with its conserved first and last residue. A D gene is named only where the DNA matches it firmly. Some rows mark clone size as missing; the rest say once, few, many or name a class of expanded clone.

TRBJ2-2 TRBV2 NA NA TGTGCCAGCAGTCCCCCAGGGGGGCGGACCGGGGAGCTGTTTTTT CASSPPGGRTGELFF
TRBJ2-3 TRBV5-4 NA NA TGTGCCAGCAGCTTGGTCAGTACGGGTGATACGCAGTATTTT CASSLVSTGDTQYF
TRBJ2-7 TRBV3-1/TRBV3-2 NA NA TGTGCCAGCACCCGATTCGGGTCCTACGAGCAGTACTTC CASTRFGSYEQYF
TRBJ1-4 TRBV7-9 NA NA TGTGCCAGCAGGCGGCAAGGGGCAACTAATGAAAAACTGTTTTTT CASRRQGATNEKLFF
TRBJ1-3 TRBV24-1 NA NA TGTGCCACCAGTGATTTGCTGGAAACTGGAAACACCATATATTTT CATSDLLETGNTIYF
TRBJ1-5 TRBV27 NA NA TGTGCCAGCAGTTTATCAGCCCATGACGCTCCTTATAGCAATCAGCCCCAGCATTTT CASSLSAHDAPYSNQPQHF
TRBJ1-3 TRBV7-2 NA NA TGTGCCAGCAGCGCGGACGGGGGAAACACCATATATTTT CASSADGGNTIYF
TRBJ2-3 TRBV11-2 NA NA TGTGCCAGCAGCCTAGGATCGGTAGATACGCAGTATTTT CASSLGSVDTQYF
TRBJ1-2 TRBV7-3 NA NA TGTGCCAGCAGCCCCCGGTCTGGGGGGGGGATCCATGGCTACACCTTC CASSPRSGGGIHGYTF
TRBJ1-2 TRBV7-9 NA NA TGTGCCAGCAGCTTTTCAACAACCCCGGGGGGCTACACCTTC CASSFSTTPGGYTF
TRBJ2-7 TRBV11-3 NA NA TGTGCCAGCAGCTACGGACAGCTGTACGAGCAGTACTTC CASSYGQLYEQYF
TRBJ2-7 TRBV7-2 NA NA TGTGCCAGCAGCTTCGGGCAGGGTCCCTACGAGCAGTACTTC CASSFGQGPYEQYF
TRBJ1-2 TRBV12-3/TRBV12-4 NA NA TGTGCCAGCCGACTTTTAGGAGGCTACACCTTC CASRLLGGYTF
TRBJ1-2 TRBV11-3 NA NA TGTGCCAGCAGTCGGGATAACTATGGCTACACCTTC CASSRDNYGYTF
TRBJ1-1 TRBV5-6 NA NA TGTGCCAGCAGCTTGGAGAGGAGCGGCACTGAAGCTTTCTTT CASSLERSGTEAFF
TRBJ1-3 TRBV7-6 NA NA TGTGCCAGCAGCCAGACAAGGATAAGCTCTGGAAACACCATATATTTT CASSQTRISSGNTIYF
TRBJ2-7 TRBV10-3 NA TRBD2 TGTGCCATCAGAGGACTAGCGGGGAACTCCTACGAGCAGTACTTC CAIRGLAGNSYEQYF
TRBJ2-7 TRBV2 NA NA TGTGCCAGCAGGAGGGACGGACCGAGGGACGAGCAGTACTTC CASRRDGPRDEQYF
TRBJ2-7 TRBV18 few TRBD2 TGTGCCAGCTCACCCCAACACTTAGCGGGGGGCCTTCCTAACGAGCAGTACTTC CASSPQHLAGGLPNEQYF
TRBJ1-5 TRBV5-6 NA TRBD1 TGTGCCAGCAGCAGGGACAGGGCGACGGGTCAGCCCCAGCATTTT CASSRDRATGQPQHF
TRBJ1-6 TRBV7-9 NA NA TGTGCCAGCAGCCCACCAGGGAACTCCTATAATTCACCCCTCCACTTT CASSPPGNSYNSPLHF
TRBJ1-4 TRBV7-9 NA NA TGTGCCAGCAGCGAGACCACGGGACATATTAATGAAAAACTGTTTTTT CASSETTGHINEKLFF
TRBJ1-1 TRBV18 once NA TGTGCCAGCTCACCCCGTAGGGGCCGAAACACTGAAGCTTTCTTT CASSPRRGRNTEAFF
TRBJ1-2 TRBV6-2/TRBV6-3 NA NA TGTGCCAGCAGTTACGATGGTGACTATGGCTACACCTTC CASSYDGDYGYTF
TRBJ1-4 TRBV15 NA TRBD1 TGTGCCACCAGCAGAGGCCGGACAGGGAGAGAAAAACTGTTTTTT CATSRGRTGREKLFF
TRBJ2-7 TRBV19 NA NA TGTGCCAGTAGTATATTTGGGGGGATCTACGAGCAGTACTTC CASSIFGGIYEQYF
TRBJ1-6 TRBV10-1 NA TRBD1 TGCGCCAGCCACCTGACAGGGACCTACTCCTATAATTCACCCCTCCACTTT CASHLTGTYSYNSPLHF
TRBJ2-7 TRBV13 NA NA TGTGCCAGCAGCTTAGGAGGGGGGGAGCAGTACTTC CASSLGGGEQYF
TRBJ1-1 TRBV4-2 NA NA TGTGCCAGCAGCCAAGATGGCCGGGCGACTGAAGCTTTCTTT CASSQDGRATEAFF
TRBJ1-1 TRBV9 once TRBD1 TGTGCCAGCACGTCGGGGACAGGGCACACTGAAGCTTTCTTT CASTSGTGHTEAFF
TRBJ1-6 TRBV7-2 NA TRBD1 TGTGCCAGCAGCTTAGGGGGACAGTGGGATTCACCCCTCCACTTT CASSLGGQWDSPLHF
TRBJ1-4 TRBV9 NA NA TGTGCCAGTGCGAGGGGTGAGGGCGAAAAACTGTTTTTT CASARGEGEKLFF
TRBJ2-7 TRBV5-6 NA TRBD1 TGTGCCAGCAGCCCGGGACAGGGAAAATACGAGCAGTACTTC CASSPGQGKYEQYF
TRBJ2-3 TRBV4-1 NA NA TGCGCCAGCAGCCAAGATCCCCCCAGCCGGCTAACAGATACGCAGTATTTT CASSQDPPSRLTDTQYF
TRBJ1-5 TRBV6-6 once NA TGTGCCAGCAGTTACATGACAATGAATCAGCCCCAGCATTTT CASSYMTMNQPQHF
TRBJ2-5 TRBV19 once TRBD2 TGTGCCAGTAGTACCCTAGCGGGGTACCAAGAGACCCAGTACTTC CASSTLAGYQETQYF
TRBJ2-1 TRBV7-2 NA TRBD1 TGTGCCAGCAGCTTAGGGACAGGGAACAATGAGCAGTTCTTC CASSLGTGNNEQFF
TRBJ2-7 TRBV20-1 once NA TGCAGTGCTAGTCCGGGACGGGGAGCTCAAGAGCAGTACTTC CSASPGRGAQEQYF
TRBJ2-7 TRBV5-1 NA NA TGCGCCAGCAGCTCCACCGGGGCCGAAATAACCTACGAGCAGTACTTC CASSSTGAEITYEQYF
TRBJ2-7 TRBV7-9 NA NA TGTGCCAGCAGCACGACAGTAAGCTCCTACGAGCAGTACTTC CASSTTVSSYEQYF
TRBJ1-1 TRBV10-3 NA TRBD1 TGTGCCATCAGTGGTTCAGGGGGCGAAGCTTTCTTT CAISGSGGEAFF
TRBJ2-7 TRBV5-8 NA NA TGTGCCAGCTGGTCAGGCCCCTACGAGCAGTACTTC CASWSGPYEQYF
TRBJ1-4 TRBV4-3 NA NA TGCGCCAGCAGCGGGAACCCAGGGAGCGGGACTAATGAAAAACTGTTTTTT CASSGNPGSGTNEKLFF
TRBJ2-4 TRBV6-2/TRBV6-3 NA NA TGTGCCAGCAGCCAGGGGATACCCAAAAACATTCAGTACTTC CASSQGIPKNIQYF
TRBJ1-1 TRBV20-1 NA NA TGCAGTGCTTTCCCGACAGCGGTGGCTTTCTTT CSAFPTAVAFF
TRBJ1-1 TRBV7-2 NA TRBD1 TGTGCCAGCAGCCGTGGGACAGCCACTGAAGCTTTCTTT CASSRGTATEAFF
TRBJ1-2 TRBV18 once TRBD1 TGTGCCAGCTCAGAGACAGGGGACTATGGCTACACCTTC CASSETGDYGYTF
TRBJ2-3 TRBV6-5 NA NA TGTGCCAGCAAAGCCACAGATACGCAGTATTTT CASKATDTQYF
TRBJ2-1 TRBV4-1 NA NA TGCGCCAGCAGCCTATTTTATCCCGGCGGATACAATGAGCAGTTCTTC CASSLFYPGGYNEQFF
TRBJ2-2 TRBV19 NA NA TGTGCCAGTACCATCCGGGGAGCCGGGGGCACCACCGGGGAGCTGTTTTTT CASTIRGAGGTTGELFF
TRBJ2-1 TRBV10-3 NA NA TGTGCCATCAGTGAGCAAGAGGGCGGGAATGAGCAGTTCTTC CAISEQEGGNEQFF